This TCR beta chain originates from a study of cytomegalovirus exposure and HLA in healthy donors. Study-wide points: A link between a missense DCLRE1C variant and TCR beta V- and J-gene trimming emerged from a later analysis.

The PCR made use of 60 Vbeta and 13 Jbeta primers. Method: immunoSEQ multiplex PCR; TCRdb's copy keeps in-frame clones and lacks some. Here the sample spans some 160,000 clones, about 88% being singletons. This clone was observed a single time. What it binds is unknown. The CDR3 consists of 13 residues. Germline V CDR1 and CDR2: SNHLY, FYNNEI. Trimming removed 5 bases at V and 3 bases at J, with 10 bases between. Material: PBMCs. The chain is built from TRBV2 and TRBJ2-5; a possible D gene is TRBD2 (5 bases). This clonotype was obtained from a woman aged 18-29 years in good health and CMV-seronegative. The CDR3 protein is CASSRREEETQYF. The CDR3 bases are TGTGCCAGCAGTAGACGGGAAGAAGAGACCCAGTACTTC.